This T cell receptor beta chain was profiled in a study of T cells in Graves' hyperthyroidism and ophthalmopathy. This clonotype has ten or more counts. Antigen unknown. General observations from the study: Most thyroid-expanded clonotypes above 0.001 were also found in blood. In simple terms, a model built on 13 V-J features told ophthalmopathy apart from stable hyperthyroidism.

RNA transcripts yielded amplified TCR beta CDR3 regions. The study used the HTBI primer set for a first-round RT-PCR of the TCR CDR3. A single record per CDR3 protein comes from TCRdb applying MiXCR to the multiplex PCR reads. The sample holds 50,000 to 60,000 distinct CDR3 sequences; around half are singletons and the top ten take around 11%. Diagnoses were made from clinical symptoms, serum measures (thyroxine and TRAb), thyroid ultrasound and orbital computed tomography. The CDR3 contains 13 residues. The ends lost 6 bases at V and 11 bases at J; junction bases unmatched: 6. The V gene is TRBV12-3 or TRBV12-4, the J gene TRBJ1-6; 8 nucleotides line up with TRBD1. The sequencing sample was made of blood. This sequence was found in a woman aged 30 to 39 with Graves' ophthalmopathy. The CDR3 is CASRTNRGTPLHF. CDR3 DNA sequence: TGTGCCAGCAGAACCAACAGGGGGACACCCCTCCACTTT.